These 24 T cell receptor beta chains were sequenced from one sample in a study of glioma-infiltrating T cells. The iRepertoire nested amplicon-rescue multiplex PCR amplified TCR alpha and beta CDR3s from RNA. MiXCR was run by TCRdb on the multiplex PCR reads, yielding one entry per CDR3 protein. The sample records 150,000 to 200,000 distinct CDR3 sequences, about 31% being singletons. The specimen was glioma tissue, nonneoplastic brain tissue, or PBMCs (not recorded which). The receptors here all came from a human donor with low-grade glioma or glioblastoma, undergoing nonglioma brain surgery, or in good health (not recorded which).

This sequence joins TRBV27 and TRBJ2-7; the match to TRBD2 covers 11 bases. V shed 4 bases and J 6 bases; nucleotides not matched to a gene: 8. Germline V gene lookup returns CDR1 MNHEY and CDR2 SMNVEV (reference sequence). The CDR3 totals 15 residues. CDR3 sequence (DNA): TGTGCCAGCAGTTCCACTAGCGGGAGACGGACCGAGCAGTACTTC. Its protein is CASSSTSGRRTEQYF.

The table lists this clonotype with many counts. J is TRBJ2-1 and V is TRBV7-2; TRBD2 aligns across 8 bases. With 5 bases clipped from V and 2 bases from J, the junction kept 11 bases outside the gene matches. CDR1 and CDR2 (germline): SGHTA, FQGNSA. The CDR3 totals 17 residues. CDR3 amino acids: CASSRNGLAGPYNEQFF. CDR3 nucleotide sequence: TGTGCCAGCAGCCGGAATGGACTAGCCGGGCCCTACAATGAGCAGTTCTTC.

This clonotype has ten or more counts. Written as DNA, the CDR3 is TGTGCCAGCAGTTATGGGGTAACAGATACGCAGTATTTT. Its translation: CASSYGVTDTQYF. V is TRBV6-6 and J is TRBJ2-3; no clear D. The CDR3 totals 13 residues. V shed 3 bases and J shed 3 bases, with 7 bases lying between them. Germline CDR1 reads MNHNY; CDR2 reads SVGAGI (reference sequence).

The table lists this clonotype with a count of one. A read error may explain this, as a much larger clone is one base away. V and J are TRBV19 and TRBJ1-5; D unclear. Germline values: CDR1 LNHDA, CDR2 SQIVND (reference sequence). The CDR3 loop spans 17 amino acids. Deletions cut 2 bases from V and 9 bases from J, with 23 bases between. CDR3 nucleotide sequence: TGTGCCAGTAGTATACCTCTGGGGAACATGGGCGGAGTGCCCCAGCATTTT. Translated, it gives CASSIPLGNMGGVPQHF.

This clonotype came up many times. The CDR3 region is CASSEATGAYEQYF. CDR3 DNA: TGTGCCAGCAGTGAGGCCACGGGTGCCTACGAGCAGTACTTC. The chain recombines TRBV6-1 with TRBJ2-7, with D unresolved. With 3 bases removed from V and 2 bases from J, the gap between germline ends came to 11 bases. CDR1 and CDR2 from the germline V gene are MNHNS and SASEGT. The CDR3 has 14 amino acids.

This chain links TRBV19 with TRBJ2-7; a possible D gene is TRBD2 (5 bases). Per germline, CDR1 LNHDA and CDR2 SQIVND (reference sequence). V was trimmed by 3 bases and J by 2 bases, leaving 14 bases between them. CDR3 size: 15 residues. Written as DNA, the CDR3 is TGTGCCAGTAGTATCTCGGGGTACACCACCTACGAGCAGTACTTC. It codes for CASSISGYTTYEQYF.

This clonotype has a handful of counts. The chain couples TRBV6-1 to TRBJ2-7, with TRBD2 matching over 11 bases. With 6 bases clipped from V and 2 bases from J, the junction kept 6 bases outside the gene matches. The germline V gene has CDR1 MNHNS and CDR2 SASEGT. CDR3 length: 15 amino acids. CDR3 in amino acids: CASRRGTSGTYEQYF. CDR3 sequence (DNA): TGTGCCAGCAGGAGAGGGACTAGCGGAACCTACGAGCAGTACTTC.

This clonotype was observed at least ten times. The chain has TRBV10-3 and TRBJ1-2; 9 bases fit TRBD1. Germline-derived CDR1 and CDR2 are ENHRY and SYGVKD. The J segment lost 6 bases and the V segment lost 4 bases, leaving 3 bases of the junction unmatched. The CDR3 has 13 residues. DNA for the CDR3: TGTGCCATCAGTGCGGGACAGGGAGATGGCTACACCTTC. This sequence encodes CAISAGQGDGYTF.

This clonotype has at least ten counts. The V call is TRBV27, the J call TRBJ1-4; TRBD1 is a possible D gene (6 bases). V gave up 6 bases and J gave up 5 bases, with 13 bases separating them. This CDR3 has 14 amino acids. Germline V gives CDR1 MNHEY, CDR2 SMNVEV (reference sequence). The CDR3: CASRKQGQNEKLFF. CDR3 sequence (DNA): TGTGCCAGCAGGAAACAGGGCCAAAATGAAAAACTGTTTTTT.

This clonotype showed up many times. V is TRBV18 and J is TRBJ1-1, with a tentative D call TRBD1 (6 bases). V was clipped by 2 bases and J by 1 base, with 11 bases between them. This CDR3 is built from 15 residues. The germline CDR1 and CDR2 sequences are KGHSH and LQKENI. The CDR3 region is CASSPTGGRNTEAFF. The CDR3 DNA reads TGTGCCAGCTCACCAACGGGGGGCCGGAACACTGAAGCTTTCTTT.

This clonotype was seen ten or more times. The chain employs TRBV25-1 and TRBJ1-4; D call uncertain. Between the trimmed V and J ends, which lost 5 bases and 3 bases, there was a span of 19 bases. CDR1 is MGHDK and CDR2 is SYGVNS in the germline V gene. The CDR3 extends over 17 amino acids. CDR3 residues: CASSLRRGSRANEKLFF. The CDR3 DNA sequence: TGTGCCAGCAGTCTCCGGCGGGGTAGTAGGGCTAATGAAAAACTGTTTTTT.

This clonotype was observed a handful of times. The genes are TRBV11-1 and TRBJ2-5; no definite D call. The CDR3 is 15 amino acids. V was trimmed by 4 bases and J by 0 bases, leaving 12 bases between them. CDR1 and CDR2 (germline): SGHAT, FQDESV (reference sequence). CDR3: CASSSGRTYQETQYF. CDR3 bases: TGTGCCAGCAGCTCCGGCAGAACGTACCAAGAGACCCAGTACTTC.

This clonotype was seen repeatedly, ten times or more. This sequence joins TRBV28 and TRBJ2-1; no clear D. Germline V lookup: CDR1 MDHEN, CDR2 SYDVKM. The CDR3 contains 15 residues. The V end lost 5 bases, the J end lost 0 bases, and 11 bases lay between the germline ends. CDR3 nucleotides: TGTGCCAGCAGTCTTCCGGTGAGCTCCTACAATGAGCAGTTCTTC. Its protein product is CASSLPVSSYNEQFF.

This clonotype showed up many times. The rearrangement links TRBV20-1 to TRBJ2-4; tentatively, D is TRBD1 (5 bases). Per the germline V gene, CDR1 is DFQATT and CDR2 is SNEGSKA (reference sequence). This CDR3 comprises 14 residues. The V end was cut by 6 bases, the J end by 1 base, with 13 bases between. The CDR3 spells CSAVTGSAKNIQYF. CDR3 nucleotides: TGCAGTGCCGTCACAGGTTCGGCCAAAAACATTCAGTACTTC.

This clonotype was detected many times. This chain uses TRBV27 with TRBJ2-3; no reliable D call. The ends were cut back, 4 bases at V and 4 bases at J, with 6 bases in the middle. Germline V gene lookup returns CDR1 MNHEY and CDR2 SMNVEV (reference sequence). The CDR3 is 12 residues long. The CDR3 here is CASSSRSDTQYF. The CDR3 DNA follows: TGTGCCAGCAGTTCCCGGTCAGATACGCAGTATTTT.

V and J are TRBV12-3 or TRBV12-4 and TRBJ2-7; weak D call: TRBD2 (6 bases). The V gene lost 6 bases and the J gene lost 4 bases, with 19 bases spanning the gap. This CDR3 region has 15 residues. CDR3 nucleotide sequence: TGTGCCAGCAGACGGGGACCGGGACTCATGTACGAGCAGTACTTC. Translating gives CASRRGPGLMYEQYF.

This clonotype has only a few counts. The rearrangement uses TRBV4-1 and TRBJ2-1; no clear D gene. The germline V and J ends were trimmed by 2 bases and 0 bases, with 11 bases remaining between them. This CDR3 spans 16 amino acids. Germline CDR1 is MGHRA and CDR2 is YSYEKL. CDR3 in amino acids: CASSQKTRSSYNEQFF. CDR3 bases: TGCGCCAGCAGCCAAAAGACGCGTAGCTCCTACAATGAGCAGTTCTTC.

This rearrangement joins TRBV29-1 to TRBJ2-7; 12 bases align to TRBD2. Losses at the gene ends were 5 bases for V and 7 bases for J; bases not matched to a gene: 3. The germline gives CDR1 SQVTM, CDR2 ANQGSEA. This CDR3 is built from 12 residues. The CDR3 here is CSVSSGRDEQYF. CDR3 nucleotide sequence: TGCAGCGTTTCTAGCGGGAGGGATGAGCAGTACTTC.

This clonotype was recorded at least ten times. The V and J genes are TRBV2 and TRBJ2-7; D is ambiguous. The V end lost 2 bases, the J end lost 4 bases, and 3 bases lay between the germline ends. Germline CDR1 is SNHLY and CDR2 is FYNNEI. CDR3 length: 11 residues. CDR3 coding DNA: TGTGCCAGCAGTGAAATTTACGAGCAGTACTTC. It codes for CASSEIYEQYF.

This clonotype was found many times. The chain carries TRBV5-1 and TRBJ1-2, with a weak D call TRBD1 (6 bases). V was trimmed by 1 base and J by 8 bases, leaving 18 bases between them. Looked up from germline, CDR1 is SGHRS and CDR2 is YFSETQ. The CDR3 is 15 amino acids. The CDR3 DNA follows: TGCGCCAGCAGCTTGTGGAACAGGGCGCGTATGGGCTACACCTTC. It is translated as CASSLWNRARMGYTF.

This clonotype appeared many times. The chain joins TRBV29-1 to TRBJ1-5, with D possibly being TRBD1 (5 bases). CDR3 length: 13 amino acids. Per germline, CDR1 SQVTM and CDR2 ANQGSEA. The V end lost 3 bases, the J end lost 5 bases, and 11 bases lay between the germline ends. CDR3 sequence: CSVEGAGDQPQHF. In DNA, the CDR3 is TGCAGCGTTGAGGGTGCGGGGGATCAGCCCCAGCATTTT.

In this sample, this clonotype turned up many times. This chain joins TRBV4-2 and TRBJ2-5, with 8 bases aligning to TRBD1. This CDR3 is 12 amino acids long. V was clipped by 3 bases and J by 11 bases; unmatched bases: 5. Germline CDR1 and CDR2: LGHNA and YNFKEQ. This CDR3 reads CASSHATGAQYF. DNA for the CDR3: TGTGCCAGCAGCCATGCGACAGGGGCGCAGTACTTC.

As concerns this clonotype: This may come from a read error, since a much larger clone is one base off. V gene TRBV10-2 combines with J gene TRBJ2-3; TRBD2 might be the D (7 bases). This CDR3 is built from 15 residues. Per the germline V gene, CDR1 is WSHSY and CDR2 is SAAADI. CDR3 nucleotide sequence: TGTGCCACCAGTGTGGAGGGGGGGGACACAGATACGCAGTATTTT. Translation gives CATSVEGGDTDTQYF.

This clonotype was detected ten times or more. This chain joins TRBV2 and TRBJ2-5; D remains ambiguous. The ends were cut back, 6 bases at V and 2 bases at J, with 10 bases in the middle. CDR3 size: 13 residues. The germline V gene encodes CDR1 SNHLY and CDR2 FYNNEI. This chain's CDR3 is CASRAGNQETQYF. The CDR3 DNA sequence: TGTGCCAGCAGGGCAGGCAATCAAGAGACCCAGTACTTC.